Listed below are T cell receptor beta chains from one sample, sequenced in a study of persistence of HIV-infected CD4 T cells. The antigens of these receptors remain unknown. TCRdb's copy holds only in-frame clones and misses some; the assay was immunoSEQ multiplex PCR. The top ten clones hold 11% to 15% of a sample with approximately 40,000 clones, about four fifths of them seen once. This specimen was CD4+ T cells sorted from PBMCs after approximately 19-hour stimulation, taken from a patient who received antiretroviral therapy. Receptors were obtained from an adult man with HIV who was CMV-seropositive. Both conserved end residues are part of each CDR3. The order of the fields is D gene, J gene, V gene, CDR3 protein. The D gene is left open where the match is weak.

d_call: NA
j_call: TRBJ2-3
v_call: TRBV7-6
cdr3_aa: CASSLVRGTPANTQYF

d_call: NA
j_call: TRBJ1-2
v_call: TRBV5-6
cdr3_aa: CASSFYGEGYGYTF

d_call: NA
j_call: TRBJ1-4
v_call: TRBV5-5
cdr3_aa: CASSLVRGLNNEKLFF

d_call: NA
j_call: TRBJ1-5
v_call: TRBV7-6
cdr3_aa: CASSLGQNQPQHF

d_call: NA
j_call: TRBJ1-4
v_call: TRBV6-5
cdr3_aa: CASRIVRGVEKLFF

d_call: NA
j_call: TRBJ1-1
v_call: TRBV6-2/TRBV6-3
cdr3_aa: CASSYPEPKAFF

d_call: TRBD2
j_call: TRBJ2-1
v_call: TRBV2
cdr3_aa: CASSGDAGEFF

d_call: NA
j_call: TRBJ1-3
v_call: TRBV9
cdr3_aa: CASSVGNSGNTIYF

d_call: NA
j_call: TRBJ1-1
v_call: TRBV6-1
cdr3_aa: CASSEGGVGNTEAFF

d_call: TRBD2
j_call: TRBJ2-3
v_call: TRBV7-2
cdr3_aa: CASSPRGRETDTQYF

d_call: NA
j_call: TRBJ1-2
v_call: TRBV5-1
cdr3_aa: CASSSEPDKVYGYTF

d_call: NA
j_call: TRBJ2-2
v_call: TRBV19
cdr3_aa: CASSNPPNTGELFF

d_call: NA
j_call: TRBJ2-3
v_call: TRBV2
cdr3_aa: CASSGSGDTQYF

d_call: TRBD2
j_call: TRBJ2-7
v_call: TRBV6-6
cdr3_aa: CASSGGGEQYF

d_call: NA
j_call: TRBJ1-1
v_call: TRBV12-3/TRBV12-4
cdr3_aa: CASSPVSGTEAFF

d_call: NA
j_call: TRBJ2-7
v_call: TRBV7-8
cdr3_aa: CASSLATEFYEQYF

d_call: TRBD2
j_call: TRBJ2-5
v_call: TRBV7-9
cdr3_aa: CASSARDLAGETQYF

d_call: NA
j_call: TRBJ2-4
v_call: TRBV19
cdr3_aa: CASSLIRGGKNIQYF

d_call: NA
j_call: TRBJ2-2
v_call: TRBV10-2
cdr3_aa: CASRREATNTGELFF

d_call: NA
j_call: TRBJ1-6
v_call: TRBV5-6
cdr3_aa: CASSFANSPLHF

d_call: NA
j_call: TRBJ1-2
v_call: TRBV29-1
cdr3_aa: CSVQRGPGGYTF

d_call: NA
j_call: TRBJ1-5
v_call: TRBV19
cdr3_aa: CASSPSLNQPQHF

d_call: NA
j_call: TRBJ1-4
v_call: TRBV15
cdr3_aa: CATSTTPSPGEKLFF

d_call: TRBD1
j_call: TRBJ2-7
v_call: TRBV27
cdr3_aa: CASSSRDRRYEQYF

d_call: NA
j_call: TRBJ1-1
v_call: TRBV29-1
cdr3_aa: CSVPTGLNTEAFF

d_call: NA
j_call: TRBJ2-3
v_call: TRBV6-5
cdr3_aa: CASKVRELPDTQYF

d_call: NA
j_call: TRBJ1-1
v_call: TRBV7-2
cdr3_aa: CASSFWSGNTEAFF

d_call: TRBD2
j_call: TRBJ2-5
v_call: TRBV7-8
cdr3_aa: CASSWITSGTETQYF

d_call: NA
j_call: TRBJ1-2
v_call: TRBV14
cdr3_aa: CASSQVATALYGYTF

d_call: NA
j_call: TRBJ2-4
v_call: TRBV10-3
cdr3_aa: CAISDPGLAKNIQYF

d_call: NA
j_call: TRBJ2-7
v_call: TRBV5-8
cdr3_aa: CASSLTTGFSYEQYF

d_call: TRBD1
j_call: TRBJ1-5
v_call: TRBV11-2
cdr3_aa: CASSFGQARNQPQHF

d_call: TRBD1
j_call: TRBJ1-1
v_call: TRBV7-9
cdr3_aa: CASSLLGQAGTEAFF

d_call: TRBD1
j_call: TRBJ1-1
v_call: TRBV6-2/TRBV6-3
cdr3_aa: CASSFNRGEAFF

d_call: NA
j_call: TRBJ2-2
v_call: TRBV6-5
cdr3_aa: CASSRWETGELFF

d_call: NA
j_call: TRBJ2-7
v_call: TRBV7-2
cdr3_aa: CASSSTYEQYF

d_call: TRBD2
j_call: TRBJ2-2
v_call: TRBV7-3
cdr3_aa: CASSGSPSGSNTGELFF

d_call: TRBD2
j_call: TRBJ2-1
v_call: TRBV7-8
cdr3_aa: CASSYGTSGYNEQFF

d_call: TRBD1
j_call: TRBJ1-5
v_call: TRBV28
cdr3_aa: CASSWDSDNQPQHF

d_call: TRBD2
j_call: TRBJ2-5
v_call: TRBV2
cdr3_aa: CASSRASGGIQETQYF

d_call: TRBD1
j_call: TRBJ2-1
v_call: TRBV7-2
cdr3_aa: CASSLTSEGARNEQFF

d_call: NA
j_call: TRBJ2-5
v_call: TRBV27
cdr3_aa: CASSLMGQETQYF

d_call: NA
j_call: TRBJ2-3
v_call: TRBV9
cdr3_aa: CASSLSRTDTQYF

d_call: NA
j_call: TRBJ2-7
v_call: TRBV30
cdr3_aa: CAWSGRRAEYEQYF